This entry describes one T cell receptor (beta chain). The V gene lost 7 bases and the J gene lost 8 bases, with 14 bases spanning the gap. CDR3 length: 12 amino acids. CDR1 and CDR2 (germline): MNHNY, SVGAGI (reference sequence). Healthy bone marrow donors supplied every sample. Donors were nominally healthy when sampled, though unrecorded immune exposures were likely. The source of the sample is a study of cytomegalovirus exposure and HLA in healthy donors. Use of 60 Vbeta and 13 Jbeta primers characterized the PCR. Assay used: immunoSEQ multiplex PCR; TCRdb lists only in-frame clones, some missing. The table has fewer than 60,000 clones, approximately 77% seen once.

This rearrangement joins TRBV6-6 to TRBJ1-1; TRBD1 might be the D (5 bases). The receptor was isolated from a woman between 40 and 55 years old in good health and CMV-seropositive. Source material: PBMCs. In DNA, the CDR3 is TGTGCCAGCAATCCGTCATGGGGCGAAGCTTTCTTT. Translation: CASNPSWGEAFF.